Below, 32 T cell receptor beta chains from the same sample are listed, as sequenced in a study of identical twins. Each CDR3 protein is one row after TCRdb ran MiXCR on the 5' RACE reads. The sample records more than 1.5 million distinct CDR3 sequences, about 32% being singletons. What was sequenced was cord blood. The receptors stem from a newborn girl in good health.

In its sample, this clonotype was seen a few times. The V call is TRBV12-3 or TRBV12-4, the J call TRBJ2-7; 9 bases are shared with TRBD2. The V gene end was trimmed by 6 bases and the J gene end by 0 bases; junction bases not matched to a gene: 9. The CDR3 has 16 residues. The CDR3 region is CASRGPGLANSYEQYF. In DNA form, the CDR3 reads TGTGCCAGCAGGGGCCCGGGACTAGCCAACTCCTACGAGCAGTACTTC.

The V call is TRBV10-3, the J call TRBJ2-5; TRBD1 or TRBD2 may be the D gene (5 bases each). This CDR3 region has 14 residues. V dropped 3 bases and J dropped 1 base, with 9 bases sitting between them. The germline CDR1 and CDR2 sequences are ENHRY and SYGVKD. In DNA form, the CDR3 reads TGTGCCATCAGTGAAGTGGGGACCCAAGAGACCCAGTACTTC. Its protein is CAISEVGTQETQYF.

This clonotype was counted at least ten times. The CDR3 protein is CASSLEGLMPQFF. The CDR3 DNA follows: TGTGCCAGCAGCTTAGAGGGACTTATGCCCCAGTTCTTC. The chain is built from TRBV7-2 and TRBJ2-1; perhaps TRBD2 as D (6 bases). V was clipped by 1 base and J by 13 bases, with 14 bases between them. This CDR3 comprises 13 residues. The germline CDR1 and CDR2 sequences are SGHTA and FQGNSA.

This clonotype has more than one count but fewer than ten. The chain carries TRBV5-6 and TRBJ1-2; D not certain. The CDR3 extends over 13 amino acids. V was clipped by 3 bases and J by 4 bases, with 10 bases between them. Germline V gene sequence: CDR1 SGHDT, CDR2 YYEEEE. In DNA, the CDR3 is TGTGCCAGCAGCTCTTCGTTGATCTATGGCTACACCTTC. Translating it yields CASSSSLIYGYTF. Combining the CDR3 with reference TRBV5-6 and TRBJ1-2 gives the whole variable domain DAGVTQSPTHLIKTRGQQVTLRCSPKSGHDTVSWYQQALGQGPQFIFQYYEEEERQRGNFPDRFSGHQFPNYSSELNVNALLLGDSALYLCASSSSLIYGYTFGSGTRLTVV.

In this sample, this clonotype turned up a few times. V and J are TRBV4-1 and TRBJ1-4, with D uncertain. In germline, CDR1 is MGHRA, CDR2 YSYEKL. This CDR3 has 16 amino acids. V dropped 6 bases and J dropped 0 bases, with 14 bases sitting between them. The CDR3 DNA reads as TGCGCCAGCAGTCCCCTCGCTGGGGCAACTAATGAAAAACTGTTTTTT. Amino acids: CASSPLAGATNEKLFF.

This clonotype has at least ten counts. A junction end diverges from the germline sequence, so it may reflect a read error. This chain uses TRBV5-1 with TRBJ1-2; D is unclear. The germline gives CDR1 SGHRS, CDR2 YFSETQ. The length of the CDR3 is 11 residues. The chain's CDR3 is CASSLGYGYTF. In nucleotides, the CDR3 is TGTGCCAGCAGTTTAGGGTATGGCTACACCTTC.

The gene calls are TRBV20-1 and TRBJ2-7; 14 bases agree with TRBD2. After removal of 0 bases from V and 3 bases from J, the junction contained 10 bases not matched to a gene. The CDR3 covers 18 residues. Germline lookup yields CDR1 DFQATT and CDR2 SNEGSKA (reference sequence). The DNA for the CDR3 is TGCAGTGCTAGAGAGACCCGGGGACTAGCGGGAGACGACTACGAGCAGTACTTC. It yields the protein CSARETRGLAGDDYEQYF.

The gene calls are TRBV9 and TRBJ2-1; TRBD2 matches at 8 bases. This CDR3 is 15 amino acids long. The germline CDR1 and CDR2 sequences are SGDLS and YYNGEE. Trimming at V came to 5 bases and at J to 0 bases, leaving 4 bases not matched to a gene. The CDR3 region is CASRLADSSYNEQFF. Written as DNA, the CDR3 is TGTGCCAGCAGACTAGCGGACTCCTCCTACAATGAGCAGTTCTTC.

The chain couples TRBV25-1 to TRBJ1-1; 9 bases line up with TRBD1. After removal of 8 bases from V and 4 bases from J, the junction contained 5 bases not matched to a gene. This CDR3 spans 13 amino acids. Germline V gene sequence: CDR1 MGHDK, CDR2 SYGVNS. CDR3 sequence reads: CASSGTGTTEAFF. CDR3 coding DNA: TGTGCCAGCTCCGGGACAGGGACCACTGAAGCTTTCTTT.

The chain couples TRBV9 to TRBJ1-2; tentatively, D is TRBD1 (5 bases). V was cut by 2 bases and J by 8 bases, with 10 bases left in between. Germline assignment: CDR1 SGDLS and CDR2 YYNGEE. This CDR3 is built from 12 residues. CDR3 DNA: TGTGCCAGCAGCGTTGGAGGGGAAGGCTACACCTTC. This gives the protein CASSVGGEGYTF.

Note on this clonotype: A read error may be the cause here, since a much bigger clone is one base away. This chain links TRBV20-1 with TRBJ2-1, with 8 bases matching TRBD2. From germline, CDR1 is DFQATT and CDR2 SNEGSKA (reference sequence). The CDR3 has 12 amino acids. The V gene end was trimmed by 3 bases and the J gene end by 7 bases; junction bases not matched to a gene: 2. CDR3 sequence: CSASSSGNEQFF. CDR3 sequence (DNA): TGCAGTGCTAGCTCTAGCGGGAATGAGCAGTTCTTC.

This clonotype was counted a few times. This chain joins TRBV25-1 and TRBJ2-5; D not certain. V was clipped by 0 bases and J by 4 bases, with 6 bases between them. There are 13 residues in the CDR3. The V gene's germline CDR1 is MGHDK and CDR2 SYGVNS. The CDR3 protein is CASSEYKGETQYF. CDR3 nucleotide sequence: TGTGCCAGCAGTGAATATAAGGGAGAGACCCAGTACTTC.

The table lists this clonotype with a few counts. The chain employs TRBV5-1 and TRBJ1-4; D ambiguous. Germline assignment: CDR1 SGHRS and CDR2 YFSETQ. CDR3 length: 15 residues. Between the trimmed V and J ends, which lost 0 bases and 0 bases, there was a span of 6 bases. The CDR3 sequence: CASSLDATTNEKLFF. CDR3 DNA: TGCGCCAGCAGCTTGGATGCAACAACTAATGAAAAACTGTTTTTT.

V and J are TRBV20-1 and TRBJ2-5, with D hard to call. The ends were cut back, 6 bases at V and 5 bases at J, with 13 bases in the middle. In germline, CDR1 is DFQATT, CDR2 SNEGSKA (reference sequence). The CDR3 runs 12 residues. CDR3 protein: CSAIELGETQYF. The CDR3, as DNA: TGCAGTGCGATAGAATTGGGGGAGACCCAGTACTTC.

The CDR3 reads CAINPDPSTEAFF. The CDR3 bases are TGTGCCATCAATCCAGACCCAAGCACTGAAGCTTTCTTT. V and J are TRBV10-3 and TRBJ1-1; D remains unclear. CDR3 size: 13 residues. CDR1 ENHRY and CDR2 SYGVKD come from the germline V gene. With 7 bases removed from V and 4 bases from J, the gap between germline ends came to 13 bases.

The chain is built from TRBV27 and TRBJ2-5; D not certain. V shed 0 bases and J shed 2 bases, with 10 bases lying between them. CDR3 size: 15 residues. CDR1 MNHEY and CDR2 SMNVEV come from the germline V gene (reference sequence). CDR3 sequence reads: CASSLSDGLQETQYF. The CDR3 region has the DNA TGTGCCAGCAGTTTATCGGACGGGCTACAAGAGACCCAGTACTTC.

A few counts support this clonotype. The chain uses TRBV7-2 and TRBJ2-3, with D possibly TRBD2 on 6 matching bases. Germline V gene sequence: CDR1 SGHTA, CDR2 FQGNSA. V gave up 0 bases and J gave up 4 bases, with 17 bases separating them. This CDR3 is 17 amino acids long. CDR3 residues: CASSLAIQVRRADTQYF. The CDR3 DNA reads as TGTGCCAGCAGCTTAGCCATACAGGTCCGGAGGGCAGATACGCAGTATTTT. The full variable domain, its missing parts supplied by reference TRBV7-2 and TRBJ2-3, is GAGVSQSPSNKVTEKGKDVELRCDPISGHTALYWYRQSLGQGLEFLIYFQGNSAPDKSGLPSDRFSAERTGGSVSTLTIQRTQQEDSAVYLCASSLAIQVRRADTQYFGPGTRLTVL.

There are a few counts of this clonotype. CDR3 amino acids: CASSQEFGGSYNEQFF. The CDR3 nucleotides are TGTGCCAGCAGCCAAGAATTCGGTGGCTCCTACAATGAGCAGTTCTTC. V gene TRBV3-1 combines with J gene TRBJ2-1; D unclear. CDR1 LGHDT and CDR2 YNNKEL come from the germline V gene (reference sequence). This CDR3 is 16 amino acids long. V dropped 0 bases and J dropped 0 bases, with 9 bases sitting between them.

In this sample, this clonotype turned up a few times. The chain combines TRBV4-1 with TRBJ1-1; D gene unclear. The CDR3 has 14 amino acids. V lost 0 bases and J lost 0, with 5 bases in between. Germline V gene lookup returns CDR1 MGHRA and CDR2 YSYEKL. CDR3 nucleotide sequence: TGCGCCAGCAGCCAAGACCATATGAACACTGAAGCTTTCTTT. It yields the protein CASSQDHMNTEAFF.

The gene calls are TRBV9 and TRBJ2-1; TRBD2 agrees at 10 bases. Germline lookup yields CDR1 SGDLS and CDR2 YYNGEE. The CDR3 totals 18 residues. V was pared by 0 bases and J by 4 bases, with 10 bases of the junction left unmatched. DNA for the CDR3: TGTGCCAGCAGCGTAGGTGTGGGAGGGACTAGCGAGTACAATGAGCAGTTCTTC. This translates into CASSVGVGGTSEYNEQFF.

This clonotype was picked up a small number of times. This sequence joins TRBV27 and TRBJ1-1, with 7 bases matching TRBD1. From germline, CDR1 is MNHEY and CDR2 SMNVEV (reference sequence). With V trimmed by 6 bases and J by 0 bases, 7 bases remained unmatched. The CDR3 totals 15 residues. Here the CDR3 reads CASSKRDSLNTEAFF. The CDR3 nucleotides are TGTGCCAGCAGCAAACGGGACAGCCTGAACACTGAAGCTTTCTTT.

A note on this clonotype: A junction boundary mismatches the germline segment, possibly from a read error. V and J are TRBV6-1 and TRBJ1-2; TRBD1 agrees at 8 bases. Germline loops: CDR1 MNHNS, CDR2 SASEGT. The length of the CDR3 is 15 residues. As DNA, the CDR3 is TGTGCCGGCAGTGAAGCGCTTCCCAGGGGGCGAGGCTACACCTTC. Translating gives CAGSEALPRGRGYTF.

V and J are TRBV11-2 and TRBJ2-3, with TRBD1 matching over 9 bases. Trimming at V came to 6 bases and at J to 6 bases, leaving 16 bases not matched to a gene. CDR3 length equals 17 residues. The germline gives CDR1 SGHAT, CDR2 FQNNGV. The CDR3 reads CASSPLTGGAGLDTQYF. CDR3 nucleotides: TGTGCCAGCAGTCCCCTAACAGGGGGCGCGGGTTTGGATACGCAGTATTTT.

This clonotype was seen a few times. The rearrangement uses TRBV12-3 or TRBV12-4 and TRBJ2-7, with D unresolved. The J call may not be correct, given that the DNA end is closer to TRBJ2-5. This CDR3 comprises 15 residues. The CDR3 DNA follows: TGTGCCAGCAGCCCTGCCGGCGGAATACAAGAGACCCAGTACTTC. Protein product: CASSPAGGIQETQYF.

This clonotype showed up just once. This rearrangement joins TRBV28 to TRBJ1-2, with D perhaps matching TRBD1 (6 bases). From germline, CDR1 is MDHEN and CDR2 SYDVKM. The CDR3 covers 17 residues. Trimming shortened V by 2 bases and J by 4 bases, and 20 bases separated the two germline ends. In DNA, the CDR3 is TGTGCCAGCAGTTTAGTGGGGATCACAGGGCTTTCCTATGGCTACACCTTC. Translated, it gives CASSLVGITGLSYGYTF.

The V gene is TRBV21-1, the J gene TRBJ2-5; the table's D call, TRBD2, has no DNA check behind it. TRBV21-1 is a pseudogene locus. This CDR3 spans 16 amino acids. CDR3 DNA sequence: TGTGCCAGCAGCAAAGACCTGGTAGCGACACCAGGGACCCAGTACTTC. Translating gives CASSKDLVATPGTQYF.

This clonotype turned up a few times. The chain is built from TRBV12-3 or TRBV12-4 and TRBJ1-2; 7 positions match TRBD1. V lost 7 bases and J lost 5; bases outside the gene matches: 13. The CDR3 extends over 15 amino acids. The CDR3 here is CASTSVDRVGYGYTF. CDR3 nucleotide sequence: TGTGCCAGCACCTCCGTTGACAGGGTTGGTTATGGCTACACCTTC.

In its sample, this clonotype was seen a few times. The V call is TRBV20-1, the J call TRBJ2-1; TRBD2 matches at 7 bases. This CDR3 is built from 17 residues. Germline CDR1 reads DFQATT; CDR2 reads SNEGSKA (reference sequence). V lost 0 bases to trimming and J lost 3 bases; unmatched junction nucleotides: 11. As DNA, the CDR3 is TGCAGTGCTAGAGACGTGAACCGGGACTATTTCTACAATGAGCAGTTCTTC. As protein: CSARDVNRDYFYNEQFF.

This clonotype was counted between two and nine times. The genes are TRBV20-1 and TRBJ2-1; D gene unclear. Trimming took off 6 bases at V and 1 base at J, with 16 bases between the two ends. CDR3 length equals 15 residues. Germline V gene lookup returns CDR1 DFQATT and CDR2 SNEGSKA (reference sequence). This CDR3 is CSARGRKTSYNEQFF. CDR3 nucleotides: TGCAGTGCCCGAGGACGGAAGACATCCTACAATGAGCAGTTCTTC.

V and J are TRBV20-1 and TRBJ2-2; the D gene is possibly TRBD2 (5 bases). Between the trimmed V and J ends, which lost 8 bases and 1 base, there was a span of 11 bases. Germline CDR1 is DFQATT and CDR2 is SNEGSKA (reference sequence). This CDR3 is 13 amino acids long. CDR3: CSPRTVNTGELFF. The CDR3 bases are TGCAGTCCGAGGACTGTGAACACCGGGGAGCTGTTTTTT.

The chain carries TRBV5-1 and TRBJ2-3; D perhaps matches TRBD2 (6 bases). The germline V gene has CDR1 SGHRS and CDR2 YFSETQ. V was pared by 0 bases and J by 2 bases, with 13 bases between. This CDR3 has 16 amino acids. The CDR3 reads CASSLDQAGPTDTQYF. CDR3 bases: TGCGCCAGCAGCTTGGACCAAGCGGGTCCCACAGATACGCAGTATTTT.

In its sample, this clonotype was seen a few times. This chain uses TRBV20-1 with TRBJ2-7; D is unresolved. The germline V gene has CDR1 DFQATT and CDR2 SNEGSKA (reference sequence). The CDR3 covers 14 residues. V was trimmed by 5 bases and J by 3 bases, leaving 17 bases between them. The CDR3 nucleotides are TGCAGTGCTGGCACTCAACCCAGTCTCTACGAGCAGTACTTC. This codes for CSAGTQPSLYEQYF.